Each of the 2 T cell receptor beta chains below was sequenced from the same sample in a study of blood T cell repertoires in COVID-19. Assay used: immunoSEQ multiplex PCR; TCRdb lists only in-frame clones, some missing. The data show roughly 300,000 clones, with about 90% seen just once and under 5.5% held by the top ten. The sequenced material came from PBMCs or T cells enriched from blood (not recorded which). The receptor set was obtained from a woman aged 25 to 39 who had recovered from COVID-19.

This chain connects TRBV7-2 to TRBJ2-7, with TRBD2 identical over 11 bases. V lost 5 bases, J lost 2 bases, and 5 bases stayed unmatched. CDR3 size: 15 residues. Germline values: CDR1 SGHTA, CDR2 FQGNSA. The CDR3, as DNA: TGTGCCAGCAGCACGATACTAGCGGGGGCCTACGAGCAGTACTTC. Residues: CASSTILAGAYEQYF.

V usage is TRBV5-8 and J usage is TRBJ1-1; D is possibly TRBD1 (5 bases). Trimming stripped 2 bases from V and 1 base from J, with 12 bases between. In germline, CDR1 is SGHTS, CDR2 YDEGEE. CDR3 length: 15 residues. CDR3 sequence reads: CASSLGVFGNTEAFF. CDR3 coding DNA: TGTGCCAGCAGCTTAGGGGTCTTCGGGAACACTGAAGCTTTCTTT.